The sequence of this T cell receptor beta chain was determined in a study of somatic mutations in T cells in chronic GVHD (dated by TCRdb to about 2020). Remarks on this clone: Its antigen remains unidentified. Base qualities are not at hand, and no much larger clone is one base apart.

The CDR3, from cysteine to phenylalanine, totals 16 residues. Only the CDR3 DNA stays, 48 bases, in frame from base 1. From the germline V gene (reference sequence), CDR1 is SEHNR and CDR2 is FQNEAQ. V is reduced by 1 base and J by 6 bases, leaving a spacing of 16 bases between them. For sorting, cells were stained with anti-CD3, anti-CD4, anti-CD8 and a Vbeta20 antibody from the IOTest Beta Mark kit and sorted on a FACSAria III to a purity above 97%. Peripheral blood was collected in sodium heparin tubes and mononuclear cells were isolated by Ficoll-Paque PLUS density gradient centrifugation. Before TCRbeta deep sequencing, the CD4+ Vbeta20+, CD4+ Vbeta20-, and CD8+ T cell fractions were FACS-sorted. Genomic DNA was isolated and then used for the TCRbeta deep sequencing. The immunoSEQ assay, provided as a commercial service, was used for TCRbeta CDR3 sequencing and initial data processing. Under the source paper's analysis protocol: IMGT was used to annotate V, D, J genes, while reads were demultiplexed, adapter and primer sequences were stripped out, and similar clones were merged through frequency-ratio clustering. Not all clones reach the TCRdb copy of this immuneACCESS table, which keeps in-frame sequences only. Checked studies attribute under half of the gap to unresolved V genes and leave the rest unexplained. From that table come the V and J calls and clone size; the DNA was used to work out D and trimming. This sample is represented by around 13,000 clones; about 80% of them were singletons. The ten largest clones represent 32% of the sample.

The receptor chain draws on TRBV7-9 and TRBJ1-5; the D gene lacks a confident call. This TCR was sampled from a male patient aged 45-59 years with chronic graft-versus-host disease. After a transplant, the graft donor may have provided part of the T cells. Sequenced: Vbeta20-negative CD4+ T cells from blood. The cell subset or site label of this sample denotes: CD4+ T cells sorted as TCR Vbeta20 negative by flow cytometry. The nucleotides are TGTGCCAGCAGCTTAGGGGTTCCGGAGGGCGGTCAGCCCCAGCATTTT. This translates into CASSLGVPEGGQPQHF.